Shown below are 24 T cell receptor beta chains from a single sample sequenced in a study of technical replicates of blood from several donors. Here immunoSEQ multiplex PCR was the method, and the copy in TCRdb shows in-frame clones only, minus some. The repertoire has 75,000 to 90,000 clones, about 90% of them found once; the top ten carry 0.3% to 0.5%. Sequencing was performed on T cells isolated from PBMCs. These receptors all stem from a human donor in good health.

CDR3: CASSLGPGRGRPYEQYF. DNA for the CDR3: TGTGCCAGCAGCTTGGGCCCGGGCAGGGGTAGGCCTTACGAGCAGTACTTC. The V and J genes are TRBV7-6 and TRBJ2-7, with D perhaps TRBD1 (6 bases). In germline, CDR1 is SGHVS, CDR2 FNYEAQ. The CDR3 spans 17 residues. Trimming cost V 3 bases and J 4 bases, with 22 bases left between them.

The chain links TRBV5-4 to TRBJ2-3, with D perhaps matching TRBD1 (6 bases). The CDR3 is 12 residues long. The germline V and J ends were trimmed by 4 bases and 6 bases, with 9 bases remaining between them. Germline CDR1 is SGHNT and CDR2 is YYREEE (reference sequence). The CDR3 loop reads CASSGGEDTQYF. CDR3 in DNA: TGTGCCAGCAGCGGGGGCGAGGATACGCAGTATTTT. Combining the CDR3 with reference TRBV5-4 and TRBJ2-3 gives the whole variable domain ETGVTQSPTHLIKTRGQQVTLRCSSQSGHNTVSWYQQALGQGPQFIFQYYREEENGRGNFPPRFSGLQFPNYSSELNVNALELDDSALYLCASSGGEDTQYFGPGTRLTVL.

J is TRBJ2-1 and V is TRBV18, with 8 bases that match TRBD2. In germline, CDR1 is KGHSH, CDR2 LQKENI. Germline trimming cut 4 bases from V and 6 bases from J; bases unmatched to any gene: 8. CDR3 size: 15 residues. CDR3 region: CASSLSGGLTNEQFF. Written as DNA, the CDR3 is TGTGCCAGCTCACTTTCGGGAGGGCTGACCAATGAGCAGTTCTTC.

The chain uses TRBV30 and TRBJ1-5; TRBD1 is a possible D gene (6 bases). The CDR3 is 11 amino acids. V lost 2 bases and J 9 bases, leaving 8 bases between the germline ends. Germline lookup yields CDR1 GTSNPN and CDR2 SVGIG (reference sequence). The CDR3, as DNA: TGTGCCTGGAGTCAAGGGGGGCCCCAGCATTTT. Its translation is CAWSQGGPQHF.

The sample holds one count of this clone. The chain uses TRBV19 and TRBJ1-1, with TRBD1 matching 8 bases. CDR1 is LNHDA, CDR2 SQIVND, per germline (reference sequence). The V gene end was trimmed by 7 bases and the J gene end by 6 bases; junction bases not matched to a gene: 13. This CDR3 spans 15 amino acids. The CDR3: CASIGQGAKKAEAFF. The DNA for the CDR3 is TGTGCCAGTATAGGGCAGGGGGCGAAGAAAGCTGAAGCTTTCTTT.

The chain has TRBV19 and TRBJ2-7; 7 bases align to TRBD1. V lost 3 bases and J lost 2; bases outside the gene matches: 4. This CDR3 comprises 14 residues. The germline CDR1 and CDR2 sequences are LNHDA and SQIVND (reference sequence). CDR3 sequence (DNA): TGTGCCAGTAGTATTTCGACAGGGCCCTACGAGCAGTACTTC. The encoded protein is CASSISTGPYEQYF.

The rearrangement uses TRBV4-1 and TRBJ2-7, with D tentatively TRBD2 (6 bases). The CDR3 totals 13 residues. V lost 4 bases and J 5 bases, leaving 12 bases between the germline ends. Germline assignment: CDR1 MGHRA and CDR2 YSYEKL. The CDR3 DNA sequence: TGCGCCAGCAGCCCCATGGGGAGGAACGAGCAGTACTTC. Amino acid sequence: CASSPMGRNEQYF.

The genes are TRBV7-8 and TRBJ2-7; 7 nucleotides line up with TRBD2. Germline lookup yields CDR1 SGHVS and CDR2 FQNEAQ. V shed 1 base and J 2 bases; nucleotides not matched to a gene: 5. This CDR3 comprises 15 residues. The CDR3 spells CASSLEGTTPYEQYF. The CDR3 bases are TGTGCCAGCAGCTTAGAGGGGACTACCCCCTACGAGCAGTACTTC.

The chain links TRBV7-3 to TRBJ2-1; TRBD1 matches at 9 bases. CDR1 is SGHTA, CDR2 FQGTGA, per germline. The V segment lost 5 bases and the J segment 8 bases; nucleotides outside the gene matches: 13. The CDR3 is 16 residues long. The CDR3 nucleotides read TGTGCCAGCAGCATGTCACCGGGACAGGGTTTGCATGAGCAGTTCTTC. It specifies CASSMSPGQGLHEQFF.

The V call is TRBV27, the J call TRBJ1-1; D ambiguous. The CDR3 extends over 13 amino acids. V lost 2 bases to trimming and J lost 4 bases, with 8 bases between them. The germline gives CDR1 MNHEY, CDR2 SMNVEV (reference sequence). CDR3 protein: CASSLTPSTEAFF. CDR3 in DNA: TGTGCCAGCAGTTTAACCCCGAGCACTGAAGCTTTCTTT.

This chain joins TRBV6-5 and TRBJ2-7; 9 nucleotides align to TRBD2. The germline V gene has CDR1 MNHEY and CDR2 SVGAGI. Trimming removed 4 bases from V and 3 bases from J; junction bases left unmatched: 10. The CDR3 runs 16 residues. In DNA form, the CDR3 reads TGTGCCAGCAGTTTAGGAGCGGGAGGCGGTGTCTACGAGCAGTACTTC. It is translated as CASSLGAGGGVYEQYF.

The rearrangement joins TRBV7-9 to TRBJ1-1; D call uncertain. V was cut by 7 bases and J by 0 bases, with 12 bases left in between. Germline CDR1 reads SEHNR; CDR2 reads FQNEAQ (reference sequence). The CDR3 consists of 14 residues. In DNA, the CDR3 is TGTGCCAGCACGTTAGTAGCAATGAACACTGAAGCTTTCTTT. It encodes CASTLVAMNTEAFF.

The chain has TRBV9 and TRBJ2-5; 7 nucleotides align to TRBD1. Germline assignment: CDR1 SGDLS and CDR2 YYNGEE. This CDR3 comprises 15 residues. The ends lost 4 bases at V and 5 bases at J; junction bases unmatched: 11. The CDR3 DNA is TGTGCCAGCAGCAGTCCGGGACAGCTTTTGGAGACCCAGTACTTC. It codes for CASSSPGQLLETQYF.

The V gene is TRBV10-3, the J gene TRBJ1-1; 8 bases are shared with TRBD1. In germline, CDR1 is ENHRY, CDR2 SYGVKD. The trim removed 4 bases at V and 0 bases at J, leaving 13 bases unmatched. CDR3 size: 18 residues. CDR3 residues: CAISGGQGKGYMNTEAFF. The CDR3 bases are TGTGCCATCAGTGGTGGACAGGGAAAGGGGTACATGAACACTGAAGCTTTCTTT.

This chain uses TRBV10-3 with TRBJ2-2; 8 nucleotides line up with TRBD1. Germline assignment: CDR1 ENHRY and CDR2 SYGVKD. The CDR3 runs to 15 residues. V dropped 7 bases and J dropped 5; count of bases not matched to a gene: 9. The CDR3 sequence is CAITESGQGTGELFF. DNA of the CDR3: TGTGCCATCACGGAAAGTGGACAGGGAACCGGGGAGCTGTTTTTT.

The V and J genes are TRBV6-6 and TRBJ2-5; D is unresolved. V lost 3 bases, J lost 0 bases, and 5 bases lay in between. The CDR3 covers 13 residues. The germline V gene encodes CDR1 MNHNY and CDR2 SVGAGI (reference sequence). CDR3 amino acids: CASSYDYQETQYF. The DNA of the CDR3 is TGTGCCAGCAGTTATGACTACCAAGAGACCCAGTACTTC.

The V and J genes are TRBV29-1 and TRBJ1-5; D is uncertain. Trimming cost V 4 bases and J 0 bases, with 13 bases left between them. Germline CDR1 reads SQVTM; CDR2 reads ANQGSEA. The CDR3 loop spans 15 amino acids. The CDR3 coding sequence is TGCAGCGTTGGACTCACCGGGGATAGCAATCAGCCCCAGCATTTT. It translates to CSVGLTGDSNQPQHF. The whole variable domain, remainder taken from reference TRBV29-1 and TRBJ1-5, is SAVISQKPSRDICQRGTSLTIQCQVDSQVTMMFWYRQQPGQSLTLIATANQGSEATYESGFVIDKFPISRPNLTFSTLTVSNMSPEDSSIYLCSVGLTGDSNQPQHFGDGTRLSIL.

This chain connects TRBV2 to TRBJ1-2; tentative D call: TRBD1 (6 bases). This CDR3 region has 14 residues. Germline V CDR1 and CDR2: SNHLY, FYNNEI. With 6 bases removed from V and 1 base from J, the gap between germline ends came to 12 bases. The CDR3 nucleotides are TGTGCCAGCAGAGATCCCAGGGGTAACTATGGCTACACCTTC. Its protein product is CASRDPRGNYGYTF.

The V and J genes are TRBV6-1 and TRBJ2-7; 10 bases are a match to TRBD2. The CDR3 sequence is 16 residues long. Trimming took 4 bases from V and 1 from J; bases not matched to a gene: 7. Germline V gene sequence: CDR1 MNHNS, CDR2 SASEGT. CDR3 in amino acids: CASSVSGTSVSYEQYF. CDR3 nucleotides: TGTGCCAGCAGTGTCTCCGGGACTAGCGTATCCTACGAGCAGTACTTC.

The chain uses TRBV27 and TRBJ2-7; unclear D gene. This CDR3 is built from 12 residues. Trimming removed 8 bases at V and 2 bases at J, with 10 bases between. Germline loops: CDR1 MNHEY, CDR2 SMNVEV (reference sequence). CDR3: CASFYPPYEQYF. The CDR3 DNA is TGTGCCAGCTTCTACCCTCCCTACGAGCAGTACTTC.

The chain carries TRBV7-2 and TRBJ1-2, with TRBD1 identical over 7 bases. CDR3 size: 15 residues. J was trimmed by 5 bases and V by 1 base; bases with no gene match: 7. Germline V CDR1 and CDR2: SGHTA, FQGNSA. The CDR3 here is CASSLVRQGEYGYTF. CDR3 nucleotide sequence: TGTGCCAGCAGCTTAGTGCGGCAGGGGGAGTATGGCTACACCTTC. Full variable domain (outside the CDR3, taken from reference TRBV7-2 and TRBJ1-2): GAGVSQSPSNKVTEKGKDVELRCDPISGHTALYWYRQSLGQGLEFLIYFQGNSAPDKSGLPSDRFSAERTGGSVSTLTIQRTQQEDSAVYLCASSLVRQGEYGYTFGSGTRLTVV.

The chain combines TRBV13 with TRBJ2-4, with 11 bases fitting TRBD2. Per germline, CDR1 PRHDT and CDR2 FYEKMQ (reference sequence). CDR3 length: 15 residues. Trimming removed 4 bases from V and 7 bases from J; junction bases left unmatched: 6. The CDR3 DNA follows: TGTGCCAGCAGCTCTACTAGCGGGAGAAGTAACATTCAGTACTTC. It is translated as CASSSTSGRSNIQYF.

The chain links TRBV7-8 to TRBJ2-2; D is perhaps TRBD1 (6 bases). Germline V gene sequence: CDR1 SGHVS, CDR2 FQNEAQ. V gave up 5 bases and J gave up 7 bases, with 17 bases separating them. The CDR3 has 15 residues. This CDR3 is CASSTSTQGIGELFF. CDR3 in DNA: TGTGCCAGCAGCACCTCGACCCAGGGGATCGGGGAGCTGTTTTTT.

There are a few counts of this clone. The chain links TRBV9 to TRBJ2-1, with a weak D call TRBD2 (6 bases). V lost 0 bases and J lost 2, with 12 bases in between. This CDR3 spans 16 amino acids. CDR1 is SGDLS, CDR2 YYNGEE, per germline. CDR3 nucleotides: TGTGCCAGCAGCGTAGCGGGAGAGAACCCCTACAATGAGCAGTTCTTC. Amino acids: CASSVAGENPYNEQFF.